A single sample is the source of the 26 T cell receptor beta chains below, sequenced in a study of PD-1 blockade in classical Hodgkin lymphoma. Time point denoted: cycle 4 day 1 (C4D1), after around six weeks of nivolumab. The patients all showed relapse after autologous stem cell transplantation, while their brentuximab vedotin exposure varied. The assay was immunoSEQ multiplex PCR, and TCRdb's table has in-frame clones only and misses some. The table has tens of thousands of clones, 78% seen once; the top ten hold around 35%. The specimen was peripheral blood mononuclear cells (PBMCs), collected before the fourth cycle of nivolumab. Receptor source: a human donor with classical Hodgkin lymphoma.

CDR3 loop: CASSPWGGESGYGYTF. The CDR3 nucleotides read TGCGCCAGCAGCCCGTGGGGGGGAGAAAGCGGCTATGGCTACACCTTC. The V gene is TRBV5-1, the J gene TRBJ1-2; D is possibly TRBD1 (5 bases). This CDR3 is built from 16 residues. Germline CDR1 reads SGHRS; CDR2 reads YFSETQ. V gave up 4 bases and J gave up 4 bases, with 20 bases separating them. Drawing the rest from reference TRBV5-1 and TRBJ1-2, the complete variable domain is KAGVTQTPRYLIKTRGQQVTLSCSPISGHRSVSWYQQTPGQGLQFLFEYFSETQRNKGNFPGRFSGRQFSNSRSEMNVSTLELGDSALYLCASSPWGGESGYGYTFGSGTRLTVV.

In its sample, this clone was seen a few times. This chain joins TRBV7-2 and TRBJ2-3; 10 bases are a match to TRBD2. With V trimmed by 5 bases and J by 2 bases, 4 bases remained unmatched. Per germline, CDR1 SGHTA and CDR2 FQGNSA. This CDR3 region has 15 residues. The CDR3 DNA follows: TGTGCCAGCAGCCCTAGCGGGGGTATCACAGATACGCAGTATTTT. Its translation is CASSPSGGITDTQYF.

This rearrangement joins TRBV11-1 to TRBJ2-2; no definite D call. V gave up 3 bases and J gave up 6 bases, with 8 bases separating them. The CDR3 has 13 residues. In germline, CDR1 is SGHAT, CDR2 FQDESV (reference sequence). In DNA, the CDR3 is TGTGCCAGCAGCTTGATCCAAGCCGGGGAGCTGTTTTTT. It yields the protein CASSLIQAGELFF.

V gene TRBV7-6 combines with J gene TRBJ1-1, with D unclear. There are 13 residues in the CDR3. From germline, CDR1 is SGHVS and CDR2 FNYEAQ. V lost 4 bases to trimming and J lost 3 bases, with 9 bases between them. The CDR3 sequence: CASSSRPDTEAFF. CDR3 nucleotide sequence: TGTGCCAGCAGCTCCCGCCCAGACACTGAAGCTTTCTTT.

The V and J genes are TRBV29-1 and TRBJ2-1; D call uncertain. The V gene's germline CDR1 is SQVTM and CDR2 ANQGSEA. V lost 1 base and J lost 6, with 13 bases in between. The CDR3 totals 14 residues. CDR3 in DNA: TGCAGCGTTGAAGGGGCAGTTGGGTCCAATGAGCAGTTCTTC. Protein product: CSVEGAVGSNEQFF.

This chain joins TRBV9 and TRBJ2-6, with 7 bases lining up with TRBD1. The V gene end was trimmed by 4 bases and the J gene end by 0 bases; junction bases not matched to a gene: 10. The germline gives CDR1 SGDLS, CDR2 YYNGEE. This CDR3 contains 18 residues. The chain's CDR3 is CASSPTTGPGSGANVLTF. Written as DNA, the CDR3 is TGTGCCAGCAGCCCCACGACAGGGCCGGGCTCTGGGGCCAACGTCCTGACTTTC.

V and J are TRBV19 and TRBJ1-6, with 7 bases fitting TRBD1. Germline values: CDR1 LNHDA, CDR2 SQIVND (reference sequence). The ends lost 1 base at V and 10 bases at J; junction bases unmatched: 7. There are 15 residues in the CDR3. The CDR3 DNA is TGTGCCAGTAGTATAGGGCTCACAGGGGCCTCACCCCTCCACTTT. This sequence encodes CASSIGLTGASPLHF.

The chain is built from TRBV19 and TRBJ1-1; D remains unclear. The germline CDR1 and CDR2 sequences are LNHDA and SQIVND (reference sequence). V was pared by 3 bases and J by 3 bases, with 8 bases between. This CDR3 contains 13 residues. This CDR3 is CASSIGVDTEAFF. CDR3 nucleotides: TGTGCCAGTAGTATTGGTGTTGACACTGAAGCTTTCTTT. The full variable domain, its missing parts supplied by reference TRBV19 and TRBJ1-1, is DGGITQSPKYLFRKEGQNVTLSCEQNLNHDAMYWYRQDPGQGLRLIYYSQIVNDFQKGDIAEGYSVSREKKESFPLTVTSAQKNPTAFYLCASSIGVDTEAFFGQGTRLTVV.

The chain is built from TRBV11-1 and TRBJ2-5, with 11 bases lining up with TRBD1. V was pared by 5 bases and J by 4 bases, with 9 bases of the junction left unmatched. CDR3 length: 16 residues. The germline V gene has CDR1 SGHAT and CDR2 FQDESV (reference sequence). The CDR3 protein is CASSQTSGTGGETQYF. In nucleotides, the CDR3 is TGTGCCAGCAGCCAAACTTCCGGGACAGGGGGAGAGACCCAGTACTTC.

The chain is built from TRBV18 and TRBJ1-1; TRBD1 is a possible D gene (5 bases). This CDR3 spans 13 amino acids. V lost 6 bases and J lost 4, with 12 bases in between. CDR1 is KGHSH, CDR2 LQKENI, per germline. The CDR3 nucleotides are TGTGCCAGCTCCCTGGGGGAGGGCACTGAAGCTTTCTTT. Its protein is CASSLGEGTEAFF.

The chain carries TRBV20-1 and TRBJ1-1; D gene ambiguous. The germline V and J ends were trimmed by 4 bases and 1 base, with 4 bases remaining between them. This CDR3 spans 11 amino acids. In germline, CDR1 is DFQATT, CDR2 SNEGSKA (reference sequence). The CDR3 DNA is TGCAGTGCTACCGAGAACACTGAAGCTTTCTTT. Protein sequence: CSATENTEAFF.

The rearrangement uses TRBV7-2 and TRBJ2-5, with 8 bases that match TRBD2. The CDR3 consists of 15 residues. The V and J ends lost 3 bases and 2 bases, in that order; junction bases with no gene match: 5. Germline V lookup: CDR1 SGHTA, CDR2 FQGNSA. In DNA, the CDR3 is TGTGCCAGCAGCTTTAATAGCGGGGTACAAGAGACCCAGTACTTC. This encodes CASSFNSGVQETQYF.

The chain is built from TRBV19 and TRBJ2-6, with 8 nucleotides matching TRBD1. CDR3 length: 17 amino acids. Germline V gene lookup returns CDR1 LNHDA and CDR2 SQIVND (reference sequence). With 3 bases clipped from V and 3 bases from J, the junction kept 7 bases outside the gene matches. The DNA of the CDR3 is TGTGCCAGTAGTATTTGGCAGGGGGCGTATGGGGCCAACGTCCTGACTTTC. This sequence encodes CASSIWQGAYGANVLTF.

The chain couples TRBV18 to TRBJ1-4; 10 bases line up with TRBD1. This CDR3 is built from 13 residues. V lost 3 bases and J lost 8; bases outside the gene matches: 0. The V gene's germline CDR1 is KGHSH and CDR2 LQKENI. CDR3 protein: CASSPDRGEKLFF. CDR3 nucleotide sequence: TGTGCCAGCTCACCGGACAGGGGGGAAAAACTGTTTTTT.

The chain couples TRBV7-2 to TRBJ1-1, with D perhaps matching TRBD1 (5 bases). The CDR3 is 14 amino acids. With 3 bases removed from V and 4 bases from J, the gap between germline ends came to 12 bases. Looked up from germline, CDR1 is SGHTA and CDR2 is FQGNSA. DNA for the CDR3: TGTGCCAGCAGCTTTCTAGGGGAAGGCACTGAAGCTTTCTTT. Translating it yields CASSFLGEGTEAFF.

The rearrangement links TRBV6-6 to TRBJ1-1; D not resolved. Trimming took off 7 bases at V and 2 bases at J, with 5 bases between the two ends. There are 11 residues in the CDR3. The V gene's germline CDR1 is MNHNY and CDR2 SVGAGI (reference sequence). The CDR3 DNA sequence: TGTGCCAGCACGGGCAACACTGAAGCTTTCTTT. This translates into CASTGNTEAFF.

The rearrangement joins TRBV29-1 to TRBJ1-1; 8 bases are a match to TRBD1. V was pared by 6 bases and J by 5 bases, with 8 bases of the junction left unmatched. There are 13 residues in the CDR3. Germline CDR1 SQVTM, CDR2 ANQGSEA. As DNA, the CDR3 is TGCAGCGTCGCCAGGGGGCCGGGTACTGAAGCTTTCTTT. Translated: CSVARGPGTEAFF.

The chain combines TRBV7-2 with TRBJ1-1; the match to TRBD1 covers 7 bases. Germline CDR1 and CDR2: SGHTA and FQGNSA. The CDR3 is 14 amino acids. With V trimmed by 3 bases and J by 5 bases, 6 bases remained unmatched. CDR3 loop: CASSFWTGGTEAFF. The CDR3, as DNA: TGTGCCAGCAGCTTTTGGACAGGAGGGACTGAAGCTTTCTTT.

The CDR3 nucleotides are TGTGCCAGCAGCTCACCCCTACAGGGACTAGCTAACTATGGCTACACCTTC. Its protein is CASSSPLQGLANYGYTF. The V gene is TRBV7-2, the J gene TRBJ1-2; tentatively, D is TRBD1 (6 bases). The CDR3 sequence is 17 residues long. The V end was cut by 4 bases, the J end by 0 bases, with 18 bases between. CDR1 SGHTA and CDR2 FQGNSA come from the germline V gene. The full variable domain, in which reference TRBV7-2 and TRBJ1-2 provide the parts outside the CDR3, is GAGVSQSPSNKVTEKGKDVELRCDPISGHTALYWYRQSLGQGLEFLIYFQGNSAPDKSGLPSDRFSAERTGGSVSTLTIQRTQQEDSAVYLCASSSPLQGLANYGYTFGSGTRLTVV.

The CDR3 DNA sequence: TGTGCCAGCAGCTTAGGGGGGACGGTGAACACTGAAGCTTTCTTT. Translation gives CASSLGGTVNTEAFF. The chain employs TRBV7-2 and TRBJ1-1, with D tentatively TRBD1 (5 bases). CDR1 and CDR2 from the germline V gene are SGHTA and FQGNSA. The V gene lost 1 base and the J gene lost 0 bases, with 9 bases spanning the gap. This CDR3 is 15 amino acids long.

V is TRBV19 and J is TRBJ2-7; 12 nucleotides match TRBD1. Trimming took 5 bases from V and 7 from J; bases not matched to a gene: 9. CDR1 is LNHDA and CDR2 is SQIVND in the germline V gene (reference sequence). This CDR3 is 15 amino acids long. CDR3 protein: CASSSRDRGLEEQYF. The CDR3 DNA is TGTGCCAGTAGTTCGCGGGACAGGGGGCTAGAGGAGCAGTACTTC.

V usage is TRBV7-9 and J usage is TRBJ2-3; D assignment may be TRBD1 or TRBD2 (5 bases each). Trimming pared 1 base from V and 9 bases from J, leaving 8 bases between. This CDR3 region has 12 residues. From germline, CDR1 is SEHNR and CDR2 FQNEAQ (reference sequence). This CDR3 reads CASSLERDTQYF. Here the CDR3 DNA reads TGTGCCAGCAGCTTAGAGAGGGACACGCAGTATTTT. Full variable domain (missing parts from reference TRBV7-9 and TRBJ2-3): DTGVSQNPRHKITKRGQNVTFRCDPISEHNRLYWYRQTLGQGPEFLTYFQNEAQLEKSRLLSDRFSAERPKGSFSTLEIQRTEQGDSAMYLCASSLERDTQYFGPGTRLTVL.

This rearrangement joins TRBV29-1 to TRBJ1-1, with D possibly matching TRBD1 (6 bases). This CDR3 region has 13 residues. Germline values: CDR1 SQVTM, CDR2 ANQGSEA. V was cut by 6 bases and J by 2 bases, with 13 bases left in between. CDR3 coding DNA: TGCAGCGTCCTCGGACAGCCTAACACTGAAGCTTTCTTT. Translating gives CSVLGQPNTEAFF.

This chain joins TRBV15 and TRBJ2-3, with TRBD2 matching over 11 bases. This CDR3 contains 15 residues. In germline, CDR1 is LNHNV, CDR2 YYDKDF (reference sequence). V shed 4 bases, J shed 4 bases, and the junction held 4 bases outside the gene matches. The chain's CDR3 is CATSILAGVPDTQYF. DNA of the CDR3: TGTGCCACCAGCATACTAGCGGGGGTACCAGATACGCAGTATTTT.

This clone has only a few counts. The chain couples TRBV2 to TRBJ2-3, with unresolved D. V was trimmed by 3 bases and J by 14 bases, leaving 12 bases between them. The CDR3 is 11 residues long. From germline, CDR1 is SNHLY and CDR2 FYNNEI. The CDR3 loop reads CASSEGPWAYF. The CDR3 DNA follows: TGTGCCAGCAGTGAGGGCCCCTGGGCGTATTTT.

The V gene is TRBV2, the J gene TRBJ2-2, with 9 positions matching TRBD1. This CDR3 is built from 17 residues. The V gene's germline CDR1 is SNHLY and CDR2 FYNNEI. Trimming at V came to 8 bases and at J to 5 bases, leaving 15 bases not matched to a gene. CDR3 residues: CASAKTGTGSGTGELFF. The CDR3 DNA reads as TGTGCCAGCGCAAAGACCGGGACAGGGTCAGGTACCGGGGAGCTGTTTTTT.